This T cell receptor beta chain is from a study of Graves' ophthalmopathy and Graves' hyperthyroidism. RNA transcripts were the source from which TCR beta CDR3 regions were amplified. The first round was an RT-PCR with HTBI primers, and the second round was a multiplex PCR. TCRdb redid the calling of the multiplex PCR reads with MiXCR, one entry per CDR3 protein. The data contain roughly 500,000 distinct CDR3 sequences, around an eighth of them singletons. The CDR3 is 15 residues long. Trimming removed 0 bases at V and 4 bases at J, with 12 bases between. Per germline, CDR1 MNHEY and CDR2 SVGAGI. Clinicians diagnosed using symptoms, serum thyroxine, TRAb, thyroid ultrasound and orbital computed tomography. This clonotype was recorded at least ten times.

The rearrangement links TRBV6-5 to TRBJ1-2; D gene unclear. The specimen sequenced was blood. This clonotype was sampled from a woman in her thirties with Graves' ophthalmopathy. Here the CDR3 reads CASSYSGGSGYGYTF. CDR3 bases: TGTGCCAGCAGTTACTCTGGAGGGAGCGGCTATGGCTACACCTTC.